One and the same sample provided the 31 T cell receptor beta chains below, sequenced in a study of T-cell memory formation after mild COVID-19. One entry per CDR3 protein results from TCRdb running MiXCR on the 5' RACE reads. The data show approximately 290,000 distinct CDR3 sequences, less than 9.5% seen once. Sequencing used PBMCs or a T cell subset sorted from them (not recorded which). Receptor source: a man between 18 and 29 years old who had mild COVID-19 (a few samples of this study predate the infection). Cell type and time point are not known.

The chain uses TRBV11-2 and TRBJ2-1; 11 bases match TRBD2. Germline CDR1 is SGHAT and CDR2 is FQNNGV. V dropped 4 bases and J dropped 5; count of bases not matched to a gene: 10. The CDR3 has 17 residues. CDR3 sequence reads: CASSSPGGTSGNNEQFF. The CDR3 nucleotides read TGTGCCAGCAGCTCCCCTGGGGGGACTAGCGGCAACAATGAGCAGTTCTTC.

The V gene is TRBV3-1, the J gene TRBJ2-7; TRBD1 is a possible D gene (6 bases). V gave up 1 base and J gave up 2 bases, with 6 bases separating them. Germline lookup yields CDR1 LGHDT and CDR2 YNNKEL (reference sequence). The CDR3 contains 13 residues. DNA for the CDR3: TGTGCCAGCAGCCAAGGGACAGCCTACGAGCAGTACTTC. This gives the protein CASSQGTAYEQYF.

This clonotype was observed many times. The J gene is TRBJ1-2, the V gene TRBV20-1, with no clear D. The length of the CDR3 is 11 residues. Germline CDR1 and CDR2: DFQATT and SNEGSKA (reference sequence). Trimming stripped 3 bases from V and 7 bases from J, with 9 bases between. The CDR3 DNA sequence: TGCAGTGCTAGGGAAAACAGTGGCTACACCTTC. Its translation: CSARENSGYTF.

This clonotype occurred once. The V call is TRBV3-1, the J call TRBJ2-1; weak D call: TRBD1 (5 bases). The CDR3 is made up of 18 amino acids. CDR1 is LGHDT, CDR2 YNNKEL, per germline (reference sequence). Between the trimmed V and J ends, which lost 1 base and 0 bases, there was a span of 16 bases. CDR3 nucleotides: TGTGCCAGCAGCCAAGGCTATCCGACAGCTACCTCCTACAATGAGCAGTTCTTC. This translates into CASSQGYPTATSYNEQFF.

V and J are TRBV11-2 and TRBJ1-1; D gene uncertain. Germline V gene sequence: CDR1 SGHAT, CDR2 FQNNGV. The CDR3 loop spans 13 amino acids. V lost 3 bases to trimming and J lost 3 bases, with 8 bases between them. The CDR3 nucleotides are TGTGCCAGCAGCTTGATTTCTGACACTGAAGCTTTCTTT. Amino acids: CASSLISDTEAFF. The entire variable domain, with the rest obtained from reference TRBV11-2 and TRBJ1-1, is as follows: EAGVAQSPRYKIIEKRQSVAFWCNPISGHATLYWYQQILGQGPKLLIQFQNNGVVDDSQLPKDRFSAERLKGVDSTLKIQPAKLEDSAVYLCASSLISDTEAFFGQGTRLTVV.

This clonotype was found many times. This chain joins TRBV11-1 and TRBJ2-5, with TRBD2 as a possible D gene (5 bases). This CDR3 is 14 amino acids long. Trimming cost V 2 bases and J 4 bases, with 11 bases left between them. Germline V gene data show CDR1 as SGHAT and CDR2 as FQDESV (reference sequence). CDR3 loop: CASSLTLAAETQYF. The CDR3 DNA reads as TGTGCCAGCAGCTTAACTCTAGCTGCAGAGACCCAGTACTTC. The whole variable domain, remainder taken from reference TRBV11-1 and TRBJ2-5, is EAEVAQSPRYKITEKSQAVAFWCDPISGHATLYWYRQILGQGPELLVQFQDESVVDDSQLPKDRFSAERLKGVDSTLKIQPAELGDSAMYLCASSLTLAAETQYFGPGTRLLVL.

This clonotype was seen more than once but under ten times. The V call is TRBV29-1, the J call TRBJ1-1; D is perhaps TRBD1 (5 bases). Germline V gives CDR1 SQVTM, CDR2 ANQGSEA. V was shortened by 4 bases and J by 0 bases, with 12 bases between the two germline ends. The CDR3 runs 14 residues. DNA for the CDR3: TGCAGCGTTGGTGCCGGGGCCCTGAACACTGAAGCTTTCTTT. This codes for CSVGAGALNTEAFF.

V usage is TRBV6-5 and J usage is TRBJ2-3; 12 nucleotides agree with TRBD2. Germline values: CDR1 MNHEY, CDR2 SVGAGI. The CDR3 loop spans 15 amino acids. V dropped 6 bases and J dropped 6; count of bases not matched to a gene: 7. The CDR3 DNA follows: TGTGCCAGCAGCCGGACTAGCGGGGATAGGGATACGCAGTATTTT. Translating gives CASSRTSGDRDTQYF.

The CDR3 bases are TGTGCCAGCAGCCCGATGGGACGCCGGGAGCTGTTTTTT. This codes for CASSPMGRRELFF. This sequence joins TRBV4-2 and TRBJ2-2, with D perhaps assigned TRBD1 or TRBD2 (5 bases each). Trimming took off 4 bases at V and 9 bases at J, with 12 bases between the two ends. Germline-derived CDR1 and CDR2 are LGHNA and YNFKEQ. The CDR3 has 13 amino acids.

The J gene is TRBJ2-1, the V gene TRBV6-4; TRBD2 is a possible D gene (5 bases). CDR3 length: 16 amino acids. Germline CDR1 and CDR2: MRHNA and SNTAGT. V was trimmed by 2 bases and J by 0 bases, leaving 11 bases between them. The CDR3 protein is CASSDHRGSSYNEQFF. The CDR3, as DNA: TGTGCCAGCAGTGACCATAGAGGGAGCTCCTACAATGAGCAGTTCTTC.

There are a few counts of this clonotype. The V gene is TRBV6-1, the J gene TRBJ2-5, with 7 bases aligning to TRBD1. Per germline, CDR1 MNHNS and CDR2 SASEGT. There are 14 residues in the CDR3. V was clipped by 5 bases and J by 5 bases; unmatched bases: 8. For the CDR3, the DNA is TGTGCCAGCAGTAAAGGACAGGCTGGGGAGACCCAGTACTTC. Translating it yields CASSKGQAGETQYF.

This clonotype has only a few counts. This sequence joins TRBV6-2 or TRBV6-3 and TRBJ1-5; 9 bases align to TRBD1. J lost 3 bases, V lost 2 bases, and 5 bases had no gene match. Germline V CDR1 and CDR2: MNHEY, SVGEGT. CDR3 length: 16 amino acids. The chain's CDR3 is CASSYRTGATNQPQHF. DNA for the CDR3: TGTGCCAGCAGTTACCGGACAGGGGCTACCAATCAGCCCCAGCATTTT.

This clonotype was found a few times. The chain uses TRBV7-9 and TRBJ2-1, with unresolved D. Per the germline V gene, CDR1 is SEHNR and CDR2 is FQNEAQ (reference sequence). The CDR3 length is 12 residues. V was pared by 1 base and J by 7 bases, with 5 bases between. As DNA, the CDR3 is TGTGCCAGCAGCTTAGAAGTTAATGAGCAGTTCTTC. It encodes CASSLEVNEQFF. Supplemented by reference TRBV7-9 and TRBJ2-1, the full variable domain reads DTGVSQNPRHKITKRGQNVTFRCDPISEHNRLYWYRQTLGQGPEFLTYFQNEAQLEKSRLLSDRFSAERPKGSFSTLEIQRTEQGDSAMYLCASSLEVNEQFFGPGTRLTVL.

This chain joins TRBV5-4 and TRBJ2-5; 7 nucleotides line up with TRBD1. This CDR3 is built from 14 residues. With 4 bases clipped from V and 5 bases from J, the junction kept 8 bases outside the gene matches. Germline V gene lookup returns CDR1 SGHNT and CDR2 YYREEE (reference sequence). The CDR3 region is CASSPQDRVETQYF. CDR3 in DNA: TGTGCCAGCAGCCCACAAGACAGGGTGGAGACCCAGTACTTC.

This clonotype was seen more than once but under ten times. This sequence joins TRBV12-3 or TRBV12-4 and TRBJ1-1, with a possible D match to TRBD1 (5 bases). The CDR3 length is 14 residues. Trimming pared 6 bases from V and 1 base from J, leaving 12 bases between. Written as DNA, the CDR3 is TGTGCCAGCAGGGGACTCGGGGGGAACACTGAAGCTTTCTTT. It yields the protein CASRGLGGNTEAFF.

CDR3 nucleotides: TGTGCCAGCAGCTCGGGGAGCACTGAAGCTTTCTTT. Its translation is CASSSGSTEAFF. This rearrangement joins TRBV5-6 to TRBJ1-1; D is undetermined. This CDR3 contains 12 residues. Trimming took off 3 bases at V and 4 bases at J, with 7 bases between the two ends. Germline lookup yields CDR1 SGHDT and CDR2 YYEEEE. The variable domain in full, with the rest retrieved from reference TRBV5-6 and TRBJ1-1, is DAGVTQSPTHLIKTRGQQVTLRCSPKSGHDTVSWYQQALGQGPQFIFQYYEEEERQRGNFPDRFSGHQFPNYSSELNVNALLLGDSALYLCASSSGSTEAFFGQGTRLTVV.

The CDR3 is CASSSEEGEKLFF. CDR3 nucleotide sequence: TGTGCCAGCAGCTCGGAGGAGGGGGAAAAACTGTTTTTT. The rearrangement joins TRBV7-9 to TRBJ1-4; weak D call: TRBD1 (5 bases). The germline CDR1 and CDR2 sequences are SEHNR and FQNEAQ (reference sequence). V lost 4 bases and J lost 8, with 11 bases in between. The CDR3 is 13 amino acids.

This clonotype showed up just a few times. The rearrangement joins TRBV6-1 to TRBJ2-2, with 7 bases identical to TRBD2. After removal of 4 bases from V and 0 bases from J, the junction contained 8 bases not matched to a gene. CDR1 MNHNS and CDR2 SASEGT come from the germline V gene. The CDR3 covers 17 residues. The CDR3 DNA reads as TGTGCCAGCAGTGCCGGGGGGACCTTCGCGAACACCGGGGAGCTGTTTTTT. The encoded protein is CASSAGGTFANTGELFF.

The chain employs TRBV24-1 and TRBJ2-3, with 7 bases that match TRBD1. V was clipped by 7 bases and J by 4 bases; unmatched bases: 13. The CDR3 has 16 residues. CDR1 and CDR2 from the germline V gene are KGHDR and SFDVKD. The CDR3 sequence: CATSVTGIGVADTQYF. The DNA of the CDR3 is TGTGCCACCAGCGTGACAGGGATAGGGGTGGCAGATACGCAGTATTTT.

This clonotype was recorded a few times. The rearrangement uses TRBV12-3 or TRBV12-4 and TRBJ1-2, with 8 bases that match TRBD1. V lost 6 bases and J lost 6; bases outside the gene matches: 9. The CDR3 is made up of 14 amino acids. CDR3 protein: CASSEPQGAHGYTF. CDR3 nucleotide sequence: TGTGCCAGCAGCGAACCCCAGGGGGCTCATGGCTACACCTTC.

The gene calls are TRBV7-9 and TRBJ2-1; 8 positions agree with TRBD2. CDR3 length equals 16 residues. CDR1 SEHNR and CDR2 FQNEAQ come from the germline V gene (reference sequence). With 4 bases clipped from V and 4 bases from J, the junction kept 9 bases outside the gene matches. The CDR3, as DNA: TGTGCCAGCAGCTCGACCGGGACTAGGGGTTACAATGAGCAGTTCTTC. Encoded protein: CASSSTGTRGYNEQFF. Together with reference TRBV7-9 and TRBJ2-1, the CDR3 gives the full variable domain: DTGVSQNPRHKITKRGQNVTFRCDPISEHNRLYWYRQTLGQGPEFLTYFQNEAQLEKSRLLSDRFSAERPKGSFSTLEIQRTEQGDSAMYLCASSSTGTRGYNEQFFGPGTRLTVL.

The chain combines TRBV12-3 or TRBV12-4 with TRBJ2-7, with 13 bases lining up with TRBD2. The CDR3 is made up of 17 amino acids. V lost 3 bases to trimming and J lost 0 bases; unmatched junction nucleotides: 5. CDR3 DNA: TGTGCCAGCAGTTTGACTAGCGGGGGGTCCCTCTCCTACGAGCAGTACTTC. It encodes CASSLTSGGSLSYEQYF.

This clonotype was found a few times. The chain has TRBV5-1 and TRBJ1-1; D might be TRBD1 (6 bases). The CDR3 contains 14 residues. Per the germline V gene, CDR1 is SGHRS and CDR2 is YFSETQ. V dropped 3 bases and J dropped 3 bases, with 12 bases sitting between them. The CDR3 protein is CASSSEGGYTEAFF. The DNA for the CDR3 is TGCGCCAGCAGCTCAGAAGGGGGATACACTGAAGCTTTCTTT.

The V and J genes are TRBV29-1 and TRBJ1-4; D might be TRBD1 (5 bases). The CDR3 runs 12 residues. Germline V gene sequence: CDR1 SQVTM, CDR2 ANQGSEA. V lost 6 bases, J lost 8 bases, and 13 bases lay in between. The CDR3 nucleotides read TGCAGCGTCGGGATCGGGGGAGAAAAACTGTTTTTT. This gives the protein CSVGIGGEKLFF. The variable domain in full, completed from reference TRBV29-1 and TRBJ1-4, reads SAVISQKPSRDICQRGTSLTIQCQVDSQVTMMFWYRQQPGQSLTLIATANQGSEATYESGFVIDKFPISRPNLTFSTLTVSNMSPEDSSIYLCSVGIGGEKLFFGSGTQLSVL.

This clonotype was counted between two and nine times. J is TRBJ2-2 and V is TRBV29-1, with D unresolved. The V end lost 5 bases, the J end lost 4 bases, and 8 bases lay between the germline ends. CDR1 and CDR2 from the germline V gene are SQVTM and ANQGSEA. This CDR3 spans 12 amino acids. CDR3 sequence: CSVQFGTGELFF. CDR3 in DNA: TGCAGCGTTCAGTTCGGCACCGGGGAGCTGTTTTTT.

This clonotype has at least ten counts. The V call is TRBV30, the J call TRBJ2-1; possibly TRBD2 for D (6 bases). The CDR3 covers 15 residues. V was clipped by 0 bases and J by 2 bases, with 11 bases between them. Germline-derived CDR1 and CDR2 are GTSNPN and SVGIG (reference sequence). The DNA of the CDR3 is TGTGCCTGGAGTGTACCGGGGGACCCCTACAATGAGCAGTTCTTC. It codes for CAWSVPGDPYNEQFF.

About this clonotype itself: The junction and the germline gene differ at one end; a read error may be behind it. The chain couples TRBV20-1 to TRBJ1-3, with D unresolved. The length of the CDR3 is 15 residues. Germline-derived CDR1 and CDR2 are DFQATT and SNEGSKA (reference sequence). CDR3 sequence: CSARGGIGVTNTIYF. The CDR3 DNA is TGCAGTGCCAGAGGCGGGATCGGAGTCACTAACACCATATATTTT.

This clonotype appeared a few times. CDR3 amino acids: CASNAGGYNEQFF. CDR3 nucleotide sequence: TGTGCCAGCAACGCGGGGGGTTACAATGAGCAGTTCTTC. The V gene is TRBV11-2, the J gene TRBJ2-1; TRBD2 matches 8 bases. After removal of 7 bases from V and 4 bases from J, the junction contained 3 bases not matched to a gene. CDR1 SGHAT and CDR2 FQNNGV come from the germline V gene. The CDR3 sequence is 13 residues long.

This clonotype occurred a few times. The chain's CDR3 is CASSLAGEDLGPQHF. CDR3 DNA sequence: TGCGCCAGCAGCTTGGCCGGGGAGGACTTGGGGCCCCAGCATTTT. The rearrangement uses TRBV5-1 and TRBJ1-5, with no clear D. Germline CDR1 is SGHRS and CDR2 is YFSETQ. V lost 0 bases and J 9 bases, leaving 16 bases between the germline ends. This CDR3 spans 15 amino acids. The full variable domain, completed using reference TRBV5-1 and TRBJ1-5, is KAGVTQTPRYLIKTRGQQVTLSCSPISGHRSVSWYQQTPGQGLQFLFEYFSETQRNKGNFPGRFSGRQFSNSRSEMNVSTLELGDSALYLCASSLAGEDLGPQHFGDGTRLSIL.

This clonotype was observed a few times. The CDR3, as DNA: TGTGCCAGCAGCTATTCTAGCGGGGGTTCGGAGACCCAGTACTTC. The encoded protein is CASSYSSGGSETQYF. The chain combines TRBV7-2 with TRBJ2-5; 10 positions agree with TRBD2. V lost 4 bases, J lost 5 bases, and 7 bases stayed unmatched. From germline, CDR1 is SGHTA and CDR2 FQGNSA. This CDR3 is 15 amino acids long.

V and J are TRBV6-6 and TRBJ1-1; 8 nucleotides agree with TRBD1. The CDR3 runs to 15 residues. Germline CDR1 reads MNHNY; CDR2 reads SVGAGI (reference sequence). Losses at the gene ends were 5 bases for V and 4 bases for J; bases not matched to a gene: 9. The CDR3 spells CASSLPTGVSTEAFF. In DNA, the CDR3 is TGTGCCAGCAGTCTTCCGACAGGGGTTAGCACTGAAGCTTTCTTT.